This T cell receptor beta chain was obtained from a study of T cells in Graves' hyperthyroidism and ophthalmopathy. Overall study results and limits: Researchers found most expanded thyroid clonotypes above 0.001 in blood as well. Prediction of ophthalmopathy progression came a median approximately 7 months pre-onset.

The CDR3 has 15 amino acids. V lost 3 bases, J lost 0 bases, and 12 bases lay in between. Germline CDR1 is GTSNPN and CDR2 is SVGIG (reference sequence). TCR beta CDR3 sequences were amplified from RNA transcripts. The study used the HTBI primer set for a first-round RT-PCR of the TCR CDR3. TCRdb independently ran MiXCR on the multiplex PCR reads; one entry per CDR3 protein. In the table there are about 420,000 distinct CDR3 sequences, 15% to 18% of which are singletons. Ten or more counts support this clonotype. Its antigen is unknown. The chain links TRBV30 to TRBJ1-3; D is undetermined. The TCR originated in a woman between 18 and 30 years old with Graves' hyperthyroidism. Material for sequencing was blood. CDR3 amino acids: CAWSDPGISGNTIYF. CDR3 DNA sequence: TGTGCCTGGAGCGACCCCGGGATCTCTGGAAACACCATATATTTT.